The 23 T cell receptor beta chains in this list originate from one sample, sequenced in a study of blood T cell repertoires in COVID-19. The assay was immunoSEQ multiplex PCR, and TCRdb's table has in-frame clones only and misses some. The table has more than 80,000 clones, about 87% seen once; the top ten hold over 8.5%. The sample was peripheral blood. These receptor sequences come from a man older than 75 with acute or convalescent COVID-19.

This chain connects TRBV5-1 to TRBJ1-4; D might be TRBD1 (5 bases). The CDR3 spans 15 residues. Trimming took 4 bases from V and 0 from J, leaving 10 bases between them. Germline V lookup: CDR1 SGHRS, CDR2 YFSETQ. The CDR3 protein is CASSPGQATNEKLFF. In DNA, the CDR3 is TGCGCCAGCAGCCCCGGACAAGCAACTAATGAAAAACTGTTTTTT. The full variable domain, with the rest looked up from reference TRBV5-1 and TRBJ1-4, is KAGVTQTPRYLIKTRGQQVTLSCSPISGHRSVSWYQQTPGQGLQFLFEYFSETQRNKGNFPGRFSGRQFSNSRSEMNVSTLELGDSALYLCASSPGQATNEKLFFGSGTQLSVL.

The chain is built from TRBV11-2 and TRBJ2-1; TRBD2 matches 7 bases. This CDR3 contains 16 residues. The J segment lost 0 bases and the V segment lost 4 bases, leaving 6 bases of the junction unmatched. Germline V lookup: CDR1 SGHAT, CDR2 FQNNGV. DNA for the CDR3: TGTGCCAGCAGCTCAGCGGGGCCCCGCTCCTACAATGAGCAGTTCTTC. This encodes CASSSAGPRSYNEQFF.

This chain joins TRBV7-9 and TRBJ2-5; 10 positions match TRBD1. Trimming removed 5 bases from V and 0 bases from J; junction bases left unmatched: 6. Germline V gene data show CDR1 as SEHNR and CDR2 as FQNEAQ (reference sequence). The CDR3 sequence is 16 residues long. The CDR3 DNA reads TGTGCCAGCAGCCCTTGGACAGGGGGGTACCAAGAGACCCAGTACTTC. Encoded protein: CASSPWTGGYQETQYF.

DNA of the CDR3: TGTGCCAGCAGTTCCCAGGGGGCCCCCTCCTACAATGAGCAGTTCTTC. Translating gives CASSSQGAPSYNEQFF. This chain uses TRBV28 with TRBJ2-1; 8 nucleotides match TRBD1. The trim removed 4 bases at V and 0 bases at J, leaving 5 bases unmatched. The germline V gene has CDR1 MDHEN and CDR2 SYDVKM. The CDR3 length is 16 residues.

V is TRBV15 and J is TRBJ2-2; D is possibly TRBD2 (6 bases). Germline values: CDR1 LNHNV, CDR2 YYDKDF (reference sequence). The CDR3 extends over 16 amino acids. Trimming pared 1 base from V and 6 bases from J, leaving 15 bases between. The chain's CDR3 is CATSRGPEGKAGELFF. Here the CDR3 DNA reads TGTGCCACCAGCAGAGGGCCGGAGGGAAAAGCCGGGGAGCTGTTTTTT.

This chain joins TRBV5-4 and TRBJ1-2; a possible D gene is TRBD1 (6 bases). This CDR3 comprises 12 residues. Between the trimmed V and J ends, which lost 4 bases and 4 bases, there was a span of 8 bases. The germline V gene has CDR1 SGHNT and CDR2 YYREEE (reference sequence). CDR3 amino acids: CASSMDSYGYTF. DNA for the CDR3: TGTGCCAGCAGCATGGACAGCTATGGCTACACCTTC.

V gene TRBV9 combines with J gene TRBJ1-5; 7 bases agree with TRBD1. The junction had 6 bases not matched to a gene; V was cut back by 3 bases and J by 3 bases. CDR1 is SGDLS, CDR2 YYNGEE, per germline. The CDR3 totals 15 residues. The CDR3 reads CASSAQGVYNQPQHF. The CDR3 bases are TGTGCCAGCAGCGCGCAGGGGGTTTACAATCAGCCCCAGCATTTT.

The chain uses TRBV19 and TRBJ1-1; 7 bases agree with TRBD1. Germline values: CDR1 LNHDA, CDR2 SQIVND (reference sequence). The V gene end was trimmed by 7 bases and the J gene end by 1 base; junction bases not matched to a gene: 9. CDR3 length equals 15 residues. CDR3 in amino acids: CASNRGQSENTEAFF. The CDR3 DNA reads as TGTGCCAGTAATAGGGGACAGTCCGAGAACACTGAAGCTTTCTTT.

The chain employs TRBV4-3 and TRBJ2-7, with a tentative D call TRBD2 (6 bases). The V gene lost 0 bases and the J gene lost 4 bases, with 10 bases spanning the gap. Germline V CDR1 and CDR2: LGHNA, YSLEER. The CDR3 totals 14 residues. The CDR3 loop reads CASSQERGLYEQYF. The CDR3 bases are TGCGCCAGCAGCCAAGAGCGGGGTTTGTACGAGCAGTACTTC.

The rearrangement joins TRBV15 to TRBJ2-5, with 11 bases fitting TRBD2. The germline V gene has CDR1 LNHNV and CDR2 YYDKDF (reference sequence). This CDR3 spans 18 amino acids. J gave up 5 bases and V 0 bases, and 11 bases lay outside the gene matches. CDR3 sequence reads: CATSRDGRFSGRGETQYF. For the CDR3, the DNA is TGTGCCACCAGCAGAGATGGGAGGTTTAGCGGGAGGGGCGAGACCCAGTACTTC.

The chain has TRBV5-1 and TRBJ2-7; TRBD1 matches 9 bases. V lost 2 bases, J lost 0 bases, and 6 bases stayed unmatched. Per germline, CDR1 SGHRS and CDR2 YFSETQ. This CDR3 has 16 amino acids. The CDR3 DNA is TGCGCCAGCAGCTTTTCCCCGGGACAGGGCTCCTACGAGCAGTACTTC. Its translation is CASSFSPGQGSYEQYF.

This chain links TRBV5-5 with TRBJ2-3; a possible D gene is TRBD1 (6 bases). Deletions cut 4 bases from V and 4 bases from J, with 10 bases between. CDR1 and CDR2 (germline): SGHKS, YYEKEE (reference sequence). This CDR3 contains 13 residues. The CDR3 region has the DNA TGTGCCAGCAGCCGACAGGAGGCAGATACGCAGTATTTT. Its translation: CASSRQEADTQYF. Drawing the rest from reference TRBV5-5 and TRBJ2-3, the complete variable domain is DAGVTQSPTHLIKTRGQQVTLRCSPISGHKSVSWYQQVLGQGPQFIFQYYEKEERGRGNFPDRFSARQFPNYSSELNVNALLLGDSALYLCASSRQEADTQYFGPGTRLTVL.

This clone has a single count. The gene calls are TRBV29-1 and TRBJ1-2; 9 nucleotides agree with TRBD1. Unmatched junction bases numbered 12, after V lost 4 bases and J lost 6 bases. Germline loops: CDR1 SQVTM, CDR2 ANQGSEA. The CDR3 runs to 15 residues. The CDR3 protein is CSVASPGQGVNGYTF. The CDR3 region has the DNA TGCAGCGTTGCTTCACCGGGACAGGGAGTAAATGGCTACACCTTC.

With respect to this clone: Other DNA sequences from this sample encode an identical CDR3 as well. V is TRBV19 and J is TRBJ1-2; TRBD1 matches 9 bases. Germline assignment: CDR1 LNHDA and CDR2 SQIVND (reference sequence). CDR3 length: 14 residues. V lost 4 bases to trimming and J lost 5 bases; unmatched junction nucleotides: 5. CDR3 in DNA: TGTGCCAGTAGTACCCCGACAGGGGGTTATGGCTACACCTTC. Translation: CASSTPTGGYGYTF. Full variable domain (remainder filled in from reference TRBV19 and TRBJ1-2): DGGITQSPKYLFRKEGQNVTLSCEQNLNHDAMYWYRQDPGQGLRLIYYSQIVNDFQKGDIAEGYSVSREKKESFPLTVTSAQKNPTAFYLCASSTPTGGYGYTFGSGTRLTVV.

The V call is TRBV29-1, the J call TRBJ1-2; 8 positions agree with TRBD1. V shed 3 bases, J shed 1 base, and the junction held 1 base outside the gene matches. This CDR3 region has 13 residues. Germline CDR1 is SQVTM and CDR2 is ANQGSEA. CDR3 coding DNA: TGCAGCGTTGAGACAGGGGATAACTATGGCTACACCTTC. Amino acids: CSVETGDNYGYTF.

The chain is built from TRBV29-1 and TRBJ2-5, with a weak D call TRBD1 (6 bases). Germline lookup yields CDR1 SQVTM and CDR2 ANQGSEA. Trimming cost V 8 bases and J 2 bases, with 24 bases left between them. CDR3 size: 16 residues. CDR3 in DNA: TGCAGCCCGCAGGTGTATGGCAGGGGCGGGCAAGAGACCCAGTACTTC. Translated: CSPQVYGRGGQETQYF.

The chain uses TRBV24-1 and TRBJ2-5; 10 bases align to TRBD2. This CDR3 has 13 residues. Per the germline V gene, CDR1 is KGHDR and CDR2 is SFDVKD. V dropped 7 bases and J dropped 6; count of bases not matched to a gene: 4. CDR3 nucleotides: TGTGCCACCAGCCTAGCGGGGGAACAGACCCAGTACTTC. Translation gives CATSLAGEQTQYF.

This chain joins TRBV11-2 and TRBJ2-1; 8 bases are a match to TRBD2. Germline V gene lookup returns CDR1 SGHAT and CDR2 FQNNGV. J lost 5 bases, V lost 4 bases, and 10 bases had no gene match. The CDR3 has 16 residues. CDR3 sequence (DNA): TGTGCCAGCAGCTCCATAACGGGAGGGCCCCACAATGAGCAGTTCTTC. It is translated as CASSSITGGPHNEQFF.

The CDR3 nucleotides read TGTGCCAGCACCATCACGTACGGCTCTGGAAACACCATATATTTT. This encodes CASTITYGSGNTIYF. The gene calls are TRBV3-1 (or the pseudogene TRBV3-2) and TRBJ1-3; D call uncertain. Germline CDR1 LGHDT, CDR2 YNNKEL (reference sequence). CDR3 length: 15 amino acids. V dropped 7 bases and J dropped 0 bases, with 13 bases sitting between them.

This clone was detected once. The gene calls are TRBV23-1 and TRBJ2-1, with TRBD2 matching over 10 bases. TRBV23-1 is marked as an open reading frame, function uncertain. The V segment lost 2 bases and the J segment 6 bases; nucleotides outside the gene matches: 7. There are 16 residues in the CDR3. In DNA, the CDR3 is TGCGCCAGCAGTCAAGGACGGACTAGCGGCCCCAATGAGCAGTTCTTC. Its protein is CASSQGRTSGPNEQFF.

As to this clone: Other DNA variants within this sample encode the same CDR3. This chain connects TRBV15 to TRBJ1-1; D not certain. This CDR3 spans 15 amino acids. The V and J ends lost 3 bases and 0 bases respectively, with 11 bases between them. Germline loops: CDR1 LNHNV, CDR2 YYDKDF (reference sequence). The DNA for the CDR3 is TGTGCCACCAGCAGGGGAGGAGGGATGAACACTGAAGCTTTCTTT. Translating gives CATSRGGGMNTEAFF.

This clone was counted only a few times. The V gene is TRBV5-6, the J gene TRBJ1-1, with TRBD1 matching 7 bases. Germline CDR1 SGHDT, CDR2 YYEEEE. V lost 3 bases to trimming and J lost 3 bases; unmatched junction nucleotides: 8. The CDR3 length is 15 residues. CDR3 sequence reads: CASSSRQGGDTEAFF. The CDR3 DNA reads as TGTGCCAGCAGCTCTAGACAGGGCGGTGACACTGAAGCTTTCTTT.

V and J are TRBV5-1 and TRBJ1-2; 9 bases are a match to TRBD1. V was clipped by 0 bases and J by 4 bases; unmatched bases: 1. In germline, CDR1 is SGHRS, CDR2 YFSETQ. There are 14 residues in the CDR3. The chain's CDR3 is CASSLGTGVYGYTF. DNA of the CDR3: TGCGCCAGCAGCTTGGGGACAGGGGTCTATGGCTACACCTTC. The entire variable domain, with the rest obtained from reference TRBV5-1 and TRBJ1-2, is as follows: KAGVTQTPRYLIKTRGQQVTLSCSPISGHRSVSWYQQTPGQGLQFLFEYFSETQRNKGNFPGRFSGRQFSNSRSEMNVSTLELGDSALYLCASSLGTGVYGYTFGSGTRLTVV.